These T cell receptor beta chains were read from a single sample in a study of cytomegalovirus exposure and HLA in healthy donors. Using immunoSEQ multiplex PCR, the repertoire was profiled, and TCRdb retains in-frame clones only, with some absent. The table includes tens of thousands of clones, approximately 96% detected once. Sequencing was done on a sample of PBMCs. These receptor sequences come from a woman in her late teens or twenties in good health and CMV-seronegative. CDR3s include the opening cysteine and the closing phenylalanine or tryptophan. A D gene is named only where the DNA matches it firmly. Some rows mark clone size as missing; the rest say once, few, many or name a class of expanded clone.

>-|TRBV9|TRBJ2-7|TRBD2
CASSARGGGISYEQYF
TGTGCCAGCAGCGCCCGGGGGGGCGGGATCTCCTACGAGCAGTACTTC
>few|TRBV2|TRBJ2-7|-
CASFRGSSYEQYF
TGTGCCAGCTTCAGGGGTTCATCCTACGAGCAGTACTTC
>-|TRBV19|TRBJ1-1|TRBD1
CASSYLPGQGGTEAFF
TGTGCCAGTAGTTACTTGCCCGGACAGGGGGGCACTGAAGCTTTCTTT
>-|TRBV19|TRBJ1-4|-
CASSFVEKLFF
TGTGCCAGTAGCTTCGTTGAAAAACTGTTTTTT
>-|TRBV27|TRBJ1-2|TRBD1
CASSLSWDSSYYGYTF
TGTGCCAGCAGTTTATCGTGGGACAGCTCCTACTATGGCTACACCTTC
>-|TRBV7-9|TRBJ2-1|TRBD1
CASSQPYGTGADNEQFF
TGTGCCAGCAGCCAACCGTACGGGACAGGAGCGGACAATGAGCAGTTCTTC
>-|TRBV9|TRBJ1-1|TRBD1
CASSVGQGNTEAFF
TGTGCCAGCAGCGTTGGACAGGGGAACACTGAAGCTTTCTTT
>-|TRBV6-1|TRBJ2-1|-
CASSEPELRGRPNEQFF
TGTGCCAGCAGTGAACCGGAATTAAGGGGCCGACCCAATGAGCAGTTCTTC
>-|TRBV18|TRBJ1-5|-
CASSPQPQGQPQHF
TGTGCCAGCTCACCACAACCTCAGGGCCAGCCCCAGCATTTT
>-|TRBV6-1|TRBJ2-7|-
CASRLETGSYEQYF
TGTGCCAGCAGGCTCGAAACAGGTTCCTACGAGCAGTACTTC
>once|TRBV11-2|TRBJ2-3|-
CASSQEGTFITDTQYF
TGTGCCAGCAGCCAAGAAGGGACTTTCATCACAGATACGCAGTATTTT
>-|TRBV7-8|TRBJ2-3|TRBD2
CASSLVGGRILPDTQYF
TGTGCCAGCAGCTTAGTGGGCGGGAGGATCCTCCCAGATACGCAGTATTTT
>-|TRBV14|TRBJ1-1|-
CASSQGTLGTEAFF
TGTGCCAGCAGCCAGGGGACACTCGGCACTGAAGCTTTCTTT
>once|TRBV10-2|TRBJ2-1|-
CASSDNPDRYNEQFF
TGCGCCAGTAGTGACAATCCGGACAGATACAATGAGCAGTTCTTC
>-|TRBV4-2|TRBJ2-1|TRBD2
CASSQDGTSGYNEQFF
TGTGCCAGCAGCCAAGATGGGACTAGCGGCTACAATGAGCAGTTCTTC
>-|TRBV7-9|TRBJ2-7|-
CASSSVPSVPTPPYEQYF
TGTGCCAGCAGCTCCGTACCTTCGGTACCCACCCCCCCCTACGAGCAGTACTTC
>-|TRBV6-4|TRBJ2-2|TRBD1
CASSWTGLSGELFF
TGTGCCAGCAGCTGGACAGGGTTGAGCGGGGAGCTGTTTTTT
>-|TRBV7-8|TRBJ2-7|-
CASSIIADLAYEQYF
TGTGCCAGCAGCATCATAGCGGATTTAGCCTACGAGCAGTACTTC
>-|TRBV6-1|TRBJ1-2|-
CASSGLGQGRDGYTF
TGTGCCAGCAGTGGACTCGGGCAAGGGAGAGATGGCTACACCTTC
>-|TRBV5-1|TRBJ2-2|TRBD2
CASSSLAEVTGELFF
TGCGCCAGCAGCTCGCTAGCGGAGGTTACCGGGGAGCTGTTTTTT
>-|TRBV5-4|TRBJ1-1|-
CASSLKGAGTEAFF
TGTGCCAGCAGCTTGAAAGGGGCCGGCACTGAAGCTTTCTTT
>-|TRBV5-5|TRBJ2-7|-
CASTWAPSEQYF
TGTGCCAGCACCTGGGCCCCATCAGAGCAGTACTTC